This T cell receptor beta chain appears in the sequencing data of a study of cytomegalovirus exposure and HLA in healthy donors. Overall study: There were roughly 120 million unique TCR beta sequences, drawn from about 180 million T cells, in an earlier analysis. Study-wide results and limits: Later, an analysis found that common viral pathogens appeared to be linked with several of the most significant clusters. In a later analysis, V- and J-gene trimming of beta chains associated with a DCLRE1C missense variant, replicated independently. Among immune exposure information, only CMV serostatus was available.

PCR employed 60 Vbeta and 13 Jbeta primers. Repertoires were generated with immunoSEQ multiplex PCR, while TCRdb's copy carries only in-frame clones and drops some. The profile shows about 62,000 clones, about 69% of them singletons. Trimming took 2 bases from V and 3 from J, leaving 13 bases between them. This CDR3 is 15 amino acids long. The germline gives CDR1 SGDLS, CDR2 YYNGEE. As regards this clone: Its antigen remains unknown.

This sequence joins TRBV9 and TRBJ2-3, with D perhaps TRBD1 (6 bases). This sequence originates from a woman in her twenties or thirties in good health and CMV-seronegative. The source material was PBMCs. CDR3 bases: TGTGCCAGCAGCGTCCAGACAGGTGTGACAGATACGCAGTATTTT. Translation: CASSVQTGVTDTQYF.